The rows below give T cell receptor beta chains drawn from one sample of a study of vaccination effects on CD4 cells after COVID-19. Libraries were prepared by immunoSEQ multiplex PCR; TCRdb keeps only in-frame clonotypes and omits some of them. Found here are about 73,000 clones, 78% of them singletons; the top ten hold 8% to 11%. No antigen has been assigned to these receptors. This specimen was CD4+ T cells from PBMCs cultured with SARS-CoV-2 spike peptides, taken before COVID-19 vaccination. The receptors were sampled from a human donor who received a COVID-19 vaccine. The conserved cysteine and the conserved F or W are not part of the CDR3 here. The size field is filled for only some rows; it gives once, few, many or a size class.

TRBV14,.,TRBJ1-4,ASSQQGSEKLF
TRBV29-1,.,TRBJ1-2,STTGPASERGYT
TRBV12-3/TRBV12-4,.,TRBJ2-3,ASSRTSDTQY
TRBV6-1,.,TRBJ2-1,ASKNRGNSYNEQF
TRBV5-1,once,TRBJ1-1,ASSSWTGMNTEAF
TRBV5-1,.,TRBJ1-4,ASSQVGRTGFDKKLF
TRBV6-1,.,TRBJ2-1,ASSESLAFTGGPGNEQF
TRBV5-4,.,TRBJ1-6,ASGGVTSPLH
TRBV10-3,.,TRBJ1-1,AGRAGLNTEAF
TRBV6-5,few,TRBJ1-2,ASSPDTASPGYT
TRBV2,.,TRBJ2-2,ASNKGGSNTGELF
TRBV6-4,.,TRBJ2-1,ASSDFSERVTALSNEQF
TRBV23-1,.,TRBJ1-2,ASSQSGQEGGYT
TRBV5-3,.,TRBJ2-5,ARSGYGEETQY
TRBV9,.,TRBJ2-1,ASSVDPGAGNEQF
TRBV6-5,.,TRBJ2-2,ASSLAGGLSGELF
TRBV6-5,.,TRBJ1-1,ASRLQQNTEAF
TRBV9,.,TRBJ2-3,ASSDPAFTDTQY
TRBV6-5,.,TRBJ1-1,ASSPFGQTEAF
TRBV2,.,TRBJ2-5,ASSQGGGPQETQY
TRBV3-1/TRBV3-2,.,TRBJ1-1,ASSQDLSSLSESF
TRBV4-1,few,TRBJ1-1,ASSRSNTEAF
TRBV4-1,few,TRBJ2-2,ASSQRAGTSGGSNTGELF
TRBV7-9,.,TRBJ2-6,ASSLVRSGANVLT
TRBV5-1,once,TRBJ1-4,ASSSEGLREKLF
TRBV19,.,TRBJ1-2,ASSMQTPEGYT
TRBV2,.,TRBJ1-4,ASSEEGKLF
TRBV11-1,.,TRBJ2-3,ASSQAYTDTQY
TRBV5-1,.,TRBJ2-3,ASSLSLSTDTQY
TRBV19,.,TRBJ1-6,ASRRSSYNSPLH
TRBV2,.,TRBJ1-1,ASSQGSGLRAF
TRBV5-6,.,TRBJ1-2,ASSLNLGQGFGYT
TRBV6-5,.,TRBJ2-3,ASSLGAADTQY
TRBV19,.,TRBJ1-4,ASSLTGNSEKLF
TRBV5-1,.,TRBJ2-2,ASSWTDATGELF
TRBV7-9,once,TRBJ2-5,ASSLGQSNQETQY
TRBV7-2,.,TRBJ2-5,ASSLGRGQETQY
TRBV27,once,TRBJ2-2,ASSLGAGANTGELF
TRBV6-2/TRBV6-3,.,TRBJ1-2,ASSPPYYGYT
TRBV19,.,TRBJ1-2,ASSIGVFGYT
TRBV18,.,TRBJ2-5,ASSPLVGPTVQETQY
TRBV15,.,TRBJ2-3,ATSRARDRSPQDTQY
TRBV7-9,few,TRBJ1-4,ASSSRGRGEKLF
TRBV7-2,.,TRBJ2-5,ASSLEPGMETQY
TRBV4-1,.,TRBJ1-5,ASSQDGGTAKLQH
TRBV15,.,TRBJ2-2,ATSRGSRNTGELF
TRBV28,.,TRBJ2-1,ASSLLLTEQF
TRBV6-4,.,TRBJ1-1,ASSDRGRTEAF
TRBV6-6,.,TRBJ2-2,ASSPSGTPNTGELF
TRBV10-1,few,TRBJ1-5,ASSDGGSNQPQH
TRBV18,.,TRBJ2-3,ASSRTGTSGSTDTQY